The 19 T cell receptor beta chains reported below all come from one sample, sequenced in a study of blood T cell repertoires in COVID-19. Assay: immunoSEQ multiplex PCR; the TCRdb copy retains only in-frame clones and omits some. The sample shows approximately 74,000 clones, 88% of them seen only once. Sequencing used peripheral blood. The source of these receptors is a man in his 70s with acute or convalescent COVID-19.

The chain links TRBV27 to TRBJ2-1; possibly TRBD1 for D (6 bases). The CDR3 totals 16 residues. In germline, CDR1 is MNHEY, CDR2 SMNVEV (reference sequence). With 2 bases removed from V and 7 bases from J, the gap between germline ends came to 18 bases. In DNA form, the CDR3 reads TGTGCCAGCAGTTTAAGTTTTCAGGGGAATCGGAATGAGCAGTTCTTC. Its translation is CASSLSFQGNRNEQFF.

This clone is a singleton in its sample. In nucleotides, the CDR3 is TGTGCCAGCGGGGGGGCGAACACCGGGGAGCTGTTTTTT. Its translation is CASGGANTGELFF. The J gene is TRBJ2-2, the V gene TRBV9; 7 bases agree with TRBD2. The V segment lost 7 bases and the J segment 0 bases; nucleotides outside the gene matches: 0. There are 13 residues in the CDR3. Germline values: CDR1 SGDLS, CDR2 YYNGEE.

The chain combines TRBV28 with TRBJ2-2, with a possible D match to TRBD1 (7 bases). The CDR3 contains 16 residues. The germline V gene encodes CDR1 MDHEN and CDR2 SYDVKM. V lost 5 bases and J 1 base, leaving 14 bases between the germline ends. For the CDR3, the DNA is TGTGCCAGCAGTAACCAGGGGGGCGGGAACACCGGGGAGCTGTTTTTT. It translates to CASSNQGGGNTGELFF.

The gene calls are TRBV28 and TRBJ2-6; 8 positions agree with TRBD2. V shed 7 bases, J shed 0 bases, and the junction held 11 bases outside the gene matches. This CDR3 has 18 amino acids. The V gene's germline CDR1 is MDHEN and CDR2 SYDVKM. CDR3 nucleotides: TGTGCCAGCAACCCGGGGGGGCTGTTCTTCTCTGGGGCCAACGTCCTGACTTTC. As protein: CASNPGGLFFSGANVLTF.

V and J are TRBV28 and TRBJ2-7, with D tentatively TRBD2 (7 bases). V was pared by 5 bases and J by 3 bases, with 14 bases between. Germline V lookup: CDR1 MDHEN, CDR2 SYDVKM. CDR3 length: 14 amino acids. As DNA, the CDR3 is TGTGCCAGCAGTCTGGGGGGGACAAACTACGAGCAGTACTTC. Its translation: CASSLGGTNYEQYF. The variable domain in full, completed from reference TRBV28 and TRBJ2-7, reads DVKVTQSSRYLVKRTGEKVFLECVQDMDHENMFWYRQDPGLGLRLIYFSYDVKMKEKGDIPEGYSVSREKKERFSLILESASTNQTSMYLCASSLGGTNYEQYFGPGTRLTVT.

The chain uses TRBV3-1 (or the pseudogene TRBV3-2) and TRBJ2-3, with 7 bases aligning to TRBD2. Germline values: CDR1 LGHDT, CDR2 YNNKEL (reference sequence). V trimming: 0 bases; J trimming: 1 base; junction bases outside the gene matches: 4. The CDR3 contains 16 residues. Written as DNA, the CDR3 is TGTGCCAGCAGCCAAGATTCCAGCGGGGGCACAGATACGCAGTATTTT. Its translation: CASSQDSSGGTDTQYF.

This chain joins TRBV18 and TRBJ1-6; 9 bases map to TRBD1. V lost 4 bases to trimming and J lost 4 bases; unmatched junction nucleotides: 2. The CDR3 loop spans 15 amino acids. CDR1 KGHSH and CDR2 LQKENI come from the germline V gene. This CDR3 reads CASSLGTGYNSPLHF. Written as DNA, the CDR3 is TGTGCCAGCTCACTCGGGACAGGGTATAATTCACCCCTCCACTTT.

This chain joins TRBV11-2 and TRBJ1-1; TRBD1 aligns across 8 bases. The CDR3 totals 16 residues. The V and J ends lost 1 base and 0 bases, in that order; junction bases with no gene match: 4. Germline V gives CDR1 SGHAT, CDR2 FQNNGV. CDR3 in DNA: TGTGCCAGCAGCTTAGGACCAGGGGGCTTGAACACTGAAGCTTTCTTT. It codes for CASSLGPGGLNTEAFF.

This clone was seen just once. The J gene is TRBJ1-3, the V gene TRBV6-4, with a possible D match to TRBD1 (6 bases). This CDR3 has 16 amino acids. Trimming removed 5 bases from V and 1 base from J, with 15 bases in between. Looked up from germline, CDR1 is MRHNA and CDR2 is SNTAGT. CDR3 DNA: TGTGCCAGCAGTAAGGAGATTCAGGGGTCTGGAAACACCATATATTTT. Its protein is CASSKEIQGSGNTIYF.

J is TRBJ1-2 and V is TRBV18; 7 bases are shared with TRBD1. V shed 0 bases and J 4 bases; nucleotides not matched to a gene: 8. CDR1 is KGHSH, CDR2 LQKENI, per germline. The CDR3 loop spans 16 amino acids. This CDR3 reads CASSPPTGTASYGYTF. DNA for the CDR3: TGTGCCAGCTCACCACCAACCGGGACAGCCAGCTATGGCTACACCTTC.

The chain employs TRBV3-1 (or the pseudogene TRBV3-2) and TRBJ2-1, with 10 bases lining up with TRBD2. Germline V gene lookup returns CDR1 LGHDT and CDR2 YNNKEL (reference sequence). This CDR3 is 17 amino acids long. With 6 bases clipped from V and 3 bases from J, the junction kept 11 bases outside the gene matches. CDR3 protein: CASSASGRSPIYNEQFF. The CDR3 coding sequence is TGTGCCAGCAGTGCTAGCGGGAGATCCCCCATCTACAATGAGCAGTTCTTC.

The chain uses TRBV18 and TRBJ2-3; TRBD2 aligns across 9 bases. The CDR3 totals 16 residues. Germline CDR1 is KGHSH and CDR2 is LQKENI. J was trimmed by 4 bases and V by 4 bases; bases with no gene match: 9. The CDR3 nucleotides are TGTGCCAGCTCACAACCGACTAGCGGTCCCCCAGATACGCAGTATTTT. Encoded protein: CASSQPTSGPPDTQYF.

This chain links TRBV3-1 (or the pseudogene TRBV3-2) with TRBJ2-5; 8 nucleotides align to TRBD2. This CDR3 has 14 amino acids. Germline V gene data show CDR1 as LGHDT and CDR2 as YNNKEL (reference sequence). V shed 2 bases and J 4 bases; nucleotides not matched to a gene: 3. CDR3 nucleotide sequence: TGTGCCAGCAGCCAATTTAGCGGGGCAGAGACCCAGTACTTC. Translated: CASSQFSGAETQYF.

This clone was counted a single time. The chain employs TRBV9 and TRBJ2-1; tentatively, D is TRBD2 (6 bases). Per germline, CDR1 SGDLS and CDR2 YYNGEE. The CDR3 extends over 15 amino acids. The ends were cut back, 6 bases at V and 7 bases at J, with 20 bases in the middle. The CDR3 region has the DNA TGTGCCAGCACCCCTAGGGGCGGGAACAATAATGAGCAGTTCTTC. Encoded protein: CASTPRGGNNNEQFF.

V usage is TRBV21-1 and J usage is TRBJ1-5; TRBD1 was called by the table and not checked on the DNA. TRBV21-1 is a pseudogene locus. The CDR3 covers 19 residues. CDR3 DNA: TGTGCCAGCAGCTCCCGTCGAATGACGGACAGGGGGCCCTATCAGCCCCAGCATTTT. It specifies CASSSRRMTDRGPYQPQHF.

This sequence joins TRBV28 and TRBJ1-2; 10 positions agree with TRBD1. CDR1 is MDHEN and CDR2 is SYDVKM in the germline V gene. CDR3 length: 13 amino acids. The V segment lost 7 bases and the J segment 7 bases; nucleotides outside the gene matches: 6. The CDR3 protein is CASNRQGASGYTF. The CDR3 DNA sequence: TGTGCCAGCAACCGACAGGGGGCGAGTGGCTACACCTTC.

J is TRBJ1-1 and V is TRBV27, with 8 bases identical to TRBD1. CDR1 is MNHEY, CDR2 SMNVEV, per germline (reference sequence). The CDR3 totals 15 residues. Germline trimming cut 6 bases from V and 1 base from J; bases unmatched to any gene: 7. In DNA, the CDR3 is TGTGCCAGCAGATATTGGGGACAGGCGAACACTGAAGCTTTCTTT. It encodes CASRYWGQANTEAFF.

The V and J genes are TRBV11-1 and TRBJ1-1, with D maybe TRBD1 (6 bases). This CDR3 is 16 amino acids long. Trimming took off 5 bases at V and 0 bases at J, with 16 bases between the two ends. Per the germline V gene, CDR1 is SGHAT and CDR2 is FQDESV (reference sequence). The CDR3 DNA reads TGTGCCAGCAGCCAAACCCAGGGGATGATGAACACTGAAGCTTTCTTT. Protein product: CASSQTQGMMNTEAFF. The full variable domain, with the rest looked up from reference TRBV11-1 and TRBJ1-1, is EAEVAQSPRYKITEKSQAVAFWCDPISGHATLYWYRQILGQGPELLVQFQDESVVDDSQLPKDRFSAERLKGVDSTLKIQPAELGDSAMYLCASSQTQGMMNTEAFFGQGTRLTVV.

J is TRBJ2-1 and V is TRBV20-1, with TRBD2 matching 7 bases. The CDR3 is made up of 15 amino acids. The germline V gene has CDR1 DFQATT and CDR2 SNEGSKA (reference sequence). The J segment lost 3 bases and the V segment lost 3 bases, leaving 8 bases of the junction unmatched. The CDR3 spells CSASDGAGVYNEQFF. CDR3 sequence (DNA): TGCAGTGCTAGTGACGGTGCGGGGGTCTACAATGAGCAGTTCTTC.